The 7 T cell receptor beta chains listed next were all sequenced from one sample in a study of spatial heterogeneity in lung cancer. TCRdb re-called the 5' RACE reads with MiXCR, one entry per CDR3 protein. The sample holds tens of thousands of distinct CDR3 sequences, about an eighth seen once. Described time point: sample taken at primary tumor resection. Unsorted whole RNA from tumor, nontumor lung or frozen PBMC underwent sequencing. This sample comprised PBMCs, obtained at surgery. All receptors derive from a male donor with early-stage non-small cell lung cancer.

The chain carries TRBV18 and TRBJ2-2; perhaps TRBD1 as D (6 bases). The CDR3 spans 17 residues. Germline CDR1 reads KGHSH; CDR2 reads LQKENI. Between the trimmed V and J ends, which lost 2 bases and 5 bases, there was a span of 18 bases. The CDR3 DNA is TGTGCCAGCTCACCAGAGTTCGGACAGCCGCGGACCGGGGAGCTGTTTTTT. This encodes CASSPEFGQPRTGELFF.

This chain uses TRBV20-1 with TRBJ2-7; 7 positions match TRBD1. Germline V gene lookup returns CDR1 DFQATT and CDR2 SNEGSKA (reference sequence). The CDR3 runs 13 residues. V lost 5 bases to trimming and J lost 1 base; unmatched junction nucleotides: 5. CDR3 in DNA: TGCAGTGCTTCCCGGGACAGTTCCTACGAGCAGTACTTC. Translating gives CSASRDSSYEQYF.

This clonotype has just a few counts. The chain joins TRBV11-2 to TRBJ1-4; D unclear. The CDR3 runs to 12 residues. V lost 1 base and J lost 7, with 4 bases in between. Germline lookup yields CDR1 SGHAT and CDR2 FQNNGV. This chain's CDR3 is CASSLAFEKLFF. The CDR3 coding sequence is TGTGCCAGCAGCTTAGCGTTTGAAAAACTGTTTTTT. The whole variable domain, remainder taken from reference TRBV11-2 and TRBJ1-4, is EAGVAQSPRYKIIEKRQSVAFWCNPISGHATLYWYQQILGQGPKLLIQFQNNGVVDDSQLPKDRFSAERLKGVDSTLKIQPAKLEDSAVYLCASSLAFEKLFFGSGTQLSVL.

Only a few counts were recorded for this clonotype. This chain joins TRBV5-1 and TRBJ2-5, with TRBD1 matching 7 bases. The CDR3 spans 15 residues. V gave up 1 base and J gave up 5 bases; unmatched junction bases: 8. Germline V gene sequence: CDR1 SGHRS, CDR2 YFSETQ. The CDR3 sequence: CASSLTRGNGETQYF. Here the CDR3 DNA reads TGCGCCAGCAGCTTGACCAGGGGGAACGGGGAGACCCAGTACTTC. Complete variable domain (other parts from reference TRBV5-1 and TRBJ2-5): KAGVTQTPRYLIKTRGQQVTLSCSPISGHRSVSWYQQTPGQGLQFLFEYFSETQRNKGNFPGRFSGRQFSNSRSEMNVSTLELGDSALYLCASSLTRGNGETQYFGPGTRLLVL.

This clonotype was observed a few times. The chain carries TRBV12-3 or TRBV12-4 and TRBJ1-5; D possibly corresponds to TRBD1 (5 bases). The CDR3 is made up of 14 amino acids. V lost 5 bases to trimming and J lost 4 bases, with 12 bases between them. CDR3 DNA: TGTGCCAGCAGTCCAAACAGGTCTAATCAGCCCCAGCATTTT. Translated, it gives CASSPNRSNQPQHF.

The CDR3 reads CASSSLYSGANVLTF. In DNA form, the CDR3 reads TGTGCCAGCAGTTCCCTATACTCTGGGGCCAACGTCCTGACTTTC. This chain joins TRBV28 and TRBJ2-6; D remains ambiguous. The CDR3 runs 15 residues. Germline-derived CDR1 and CDR2 are MDHEN and SYDVKM. V was clipped by 4 bases and J by 0 bases, with 7 bases between them.

CDR3 nucleotides: TGTGCCAGCAGGGGGACGGTATACAATGAGCAGTTCTTC. Amino acids: CASRGTVYNEQFF. The rearrangement joins TRBV25-1 to TRBJ2-1; D may match TRBD1 or TRBD2 (5 bases each). The V gene lost 6 bases and the J gene lost 4 bases, with 10 bases spanning the gap. Germline V gene sequence: CDR1 MGHDK, CDR2 SYGVNS. The CDR3 is made up of 13 amino acids.